Following are 23 T cell receptor beta chains from one sample sequenced in a study of CD8 T cells in ankylosing spondylitis. General study points: Characteristic, it appeared, of ankylosing spondylitis blood was a TCR beta motif of several highly homologous variants.

Their antigen targets remain unknown. TCRdb re-called the 5' RACE reads with MiXCR, one entry per CDR3 protein. The sample has 800,000 to 900,000 distinct CDR3 sequences, 12% seen once. Material: blood, either unsorted or a sorted T cell fraction (not recorded which). The source is a male donor with ankylosing spondylitis.

This clonotype was found a few times. V gene TRBV20-1 combines with J gene TRBJ2-7, with 8 bases identical to TRBD1. The CDR3 extends over 13 amino acids. Germline assignment: CDR1 DFQATT and CDR2 SNEGSKA (reference sequence). V shed 6 bases and J 12 bases; nucleotides not matched to a gene: 16. Written as DNA, the CDR3 is TGCAGTGCGGCCCGGGACAGGCGGGAAAAACGGTACTTC. Translation: CSAARDRREKRYF.

This clonotype turned up a few times. V usage is TRBV28 and J usage is TRBJ1-2; D gene ambiguous. Germline CDR1 MDHEN, CDR2 SYDVKM. The CDR3 spans 13 residues. Trimming took 5 bases from V and 4 from J, leaving 11 bases between them. In DNA, the CDR3 is TGTGCCAGCAGTCCCCCAGAACCCTATGGCTACACCTTC. This translates into CASSPPEPYGYTF.

V usage is TRBV12-3 or TRBV12-4 and J usage is TRBJ1-1; the D gene is possibly TRBD1 (6 bases). This CDR3 contains 15 residues. V lost 3 bases, J lost 3 bases, and 14 bases lay in between. The CDR3 loop is CASSFTGRTDTEAFF. Here the CDR3 DNA reads TGTGCCAGCAGTTTTACAGGGAGGACGGACACTGAAGCTTTCTTT.

This chain uses TRBV7-2 with TRBJ2-7; 7 bases agree with TRBD2. The V gene end was trimmed by 2 bases and the J gene end by 4 bases; junction bases not matched to a gene: 5. Germline loops: CDR1 SGHTA, CDR2 FQGNSA. The CDR3 runs to 14 residues. CDR3 bases: TGTGCCAGCAGCTTAAATGGCGGGAGATACGAGCAGTACTTC. Its protein product is CASSLNGGRYEQYF.

The chain couples TRBV5-1 to TRBJ2-7, with 10 bases aligning to TRBD1. With 0 bases clipped from V and 8 bases from J, the junction kept 5 bases outside the gene matches. CDR3 length: 14 amino acids. The germline V gene has CDR1 SGHRS and CDR2 YFSETQ. For the CDR3, the DNA is TGCGCCAGCAGCTTGGAAGGACAGGGGGAGAAGCAGTACTTC. Amino acid sequence: CASSLEGQGEKQYF. Full variable domain (rest looked up from reference TRBV5-1 and TRBJ2-7): KAGVTQTPRYLIKTRGQQVTLSCSPISGHRSVSWYQQTPGQGLQFLFEYFSETQRNKGNFPGRFSGRQFSNSRSEMNVSTLELGDSALYLCASSLEGQGEKQYFGPGTRLTVT.

The V and J genes are TRBV7-2 and TRBJ2-4; D is uncertain. CDR3 length: 14 residues. The germline V gene has CDR1 SGHTA and CDR2 FQGNSA. The V end lost 4 bases, the J end lost 0 bases, and 7 bases lay between the germline ends. The CDR3 reads CASSSVLAKNIQYF. In DNA, the CDR3 is TGTGCCAGCAGCTCTGTCCTAGCCAAAAACATTCAGTACTTC.

This clonotype was detected a few times. This chain links TRBV20-1 with TRBJ1-1; D gene uncertain. This CDR3 region has 13 residues. V lost 6 bases and J lost 0, with 11 bases in between. From germline, CDR1 is DFQATT and CDR2 SNEGSKA (reference sequence). The chain's CDR3 is CSAHSLLNTEAFF. The CDR3 DNA is TGCAGTGCCCACAGCTTGTTGAACACTGAAGCTTTCTTT.

This clonotype has more than one count but fewer than ten. The chain combines TRBV4-1 with TRBJ2-2; no clear D. Germline V gene data show CDR1 as MGHRA and CDR2 as YSYEKL. This CDR3 contains 17 residues. V was cut by 1 base and J by 6 bases, with 18 bases left in between. DNA of the CDR3: TGCGCCAGCAGCCAAGGTCGACAAGCCCTTACCGCCGGGGAGCTGTTTTTT. Translating it yields CASSQGRQALTAGELFF.

The chain combines TRBV5-6 with TRBJ1-2; tentative D call: TRBD1 (6 bases). The CDR3 consists of 15 residues. The V end was cut by 0 bases, the J end by 4 bases, with 13 bases between. Germline CDR1 reads SGHDT; CDR2 reads YYEEEE. The CDR3 DNA reads TGTGCCAGCAGCTTGGTGGGGGACACTACCTATGGCTACACCTTC. Residues: CASSLVGDTTYGYTF. Full variable domain (outside the CDR3, taken from reference TRBV5-6 and TRBJ1-2): DAGVTQSPTHLIKTRGQQVTLRCSPKSGHDTVSWYQQALGQGPQFIFQYYEEEERQRGNFPDRFSGHQFPNYSSELNVNALLLGDSALYLCASSLVGDTTYGYTFGSGTRLTVV.

This rearrangement joins TRBV4-3 to TRBJ2-1; 7 bases line up with TRBD1. This CDR3 spans 16 amino acids. Germline CDR1 is LGHNA and CDR2 is YSLEER. J lost 5 bases, V lost 2 bases, and 9 bases had no gene match. CDR3 protein: CASSQTLGTEDNEQFF. The CDR3 DNA follows: TGCGCCAGCAGCCAAACCCTCGGGACAGAAGACAATGAGCAGTTCTTC.

In this sample, this clonotype turned up a few times. The chain joins TRBV6-2 or TRBV6-3 to TRBJ2-3; D unresolved. Germline CDR1 and CDR2: MNHEY and SVGEGT. V shed 2 bases and J shed 3 bases, with 6 bases lying between them. The CDR3 totals 13 residues. The DNA of the CDR3 is TGTGCCAGCAGTTACGCCGAGACAGATACGCAGTATTTT. It specifies CASSYAETDTQYF.

This clonotype was detected only a few times. In DNA, the CDR3 is TGTGCCAGCACGCGACTAGCCCAAGAGACCCAGTACTTC. This sequence encodes CASTRLAQETQYF. The V gene is TRBV12-3 or TRBV12-4, the J gene TRBJ2-5; 7 positions agree with TRBD2. V dropped 7 bases and J dropped 1; count of bases not matched to a gene: 3. This CDR3 has 13 amino acids.

This clonotype was found a few times. This chain uses TRBV4-2 with TRBJ2-5; D might be TRBD2 (6 bases). Trimming removed 1 base at V and 5 bases at J, with 23 bases between. The CDR3 spans 18 residues. Germline V gene lookup returns CDR1 LGHNA and CDR2 YNFKEQ. CDR3 loop: CASSQGRASVYQVETQYF. CDR3 DNA: TGTGCCAGCAGCCAAGGAAGGGCTAGCGTATACCAGGTGGAGACCCAGTACTTC.

This clonotype was found a few times. The chain couples TRBV20-1 to TRBJ1-2; TRBD1 aligns across 8 bases. CDR1 and CDR2 from the germline V gene are DFQATT and SNEGSKA (reference sequence). J gave up 8 bases and V 5 bases, and 13 bases lay outside the gene matches. The CDR3 length is 14 residues. DNA of the CDR3: TGCAGTGCTTCCCTGGGACAGGTTCTAGGGGGCTACACCTTC. Protein: CSASLGQVLGGYTF.

This chain connects TRBV10-3 to TRBJ2-7; no definite D call. The CDR3 is 13 residues long. Germline lookup yields CDR1 ENHRY and CDR2 SYGVKD. Trimming shortened V by 3 bases and J by 0 bases, and 6 bases separated the two germline ends. The CDR3 spells CAISEMSSYEQYF. The DNA of the CDR3 is TGTGCCATCAGTGAAATGAGCTCCTACGAGCAGTACTTC.

This clonotype was counted only a few times. The CDR3 region is CASSQDAVSRTDTQYF. For the CDR3, the DNA is TGCGCCAGCAGCCAAGATGCAGTAAGCCGCACAGATACGCAGTATTTT. The chain couples TRBV4-3 to TRBJ2-3, with D unclear. The germline V gene has CDR1 LGHNA and CDR2 YSLEER. This CDR3 has 16 amino acids. Trimming stripped 0 bases from V and 1 base from J, with 11 bases between.

The sample holds many counts of this clonotype. The gene calls are TRBV5-6 and TRBJ2-4, with D possibly called TRBD1 or TRBD2 (5 bases each). CDR1 and CDR2 from the germline V gene are SGHDT and YYEEEE. The V gene lost 1 base and the J gene lost 5 bases, with 16 bases spanning the gap. The CDR3 sequence is 16 residues long. The CDR3 region has the DNA TGTGCCAGCAGCTTGTTTGGGGGTAATACCGAAAACATTCAGTACTTC. Its translation: CASSLFGGNTENIQYF.

The chain combines TRBV7-2 with TRBJ2-3; D gene uncertain. Germline CDR1 is SGHTA and CDR2 is FQGNSA. Trimming removed 5 bases from V and 0 bases from J, with 12 bases in between. The CDR3 runs to 15 residues. CDR3: CASSLRAASTDTQYF. As DNA, the CDR3 is TGTGCCAGCAGCCTTAGGGCGGCCAGCACAGATACGCAGTATTTT. Together with reference TRBV7-2 and TRBJ2-3, the CDR3 gives the full variable domain: GAGVSQSPSNKVTEKGKDVELRCDPISGHTALYWYRQSLGQGLEFLIYFQGNSAPDKSGLPSDRFSAERTGGSVSTLTIQRTQQEDSAVYLCASSLRAASTDTQYFGPGTRLTVL.

This clonotype was counted a few times. The rearrangement joins TRBV6-1 to TRBJ2-1, with 9 nucleotides matching TRBD1. CDR1 is MNHNS, CDR2 SASEGT, per germline. V was clipped by 1 base and J by 14 bases; unmatched bases: 6. This CDR3 comprises 13 residues. CDR3 DNA: TGTGCCAGCAGTGAAGGTATTGACAGGGGGGAGTTCTTC. Its protein product is CASSEGIDRGEFF.

This clonotype appeared a few times. One end of the junction is discordant with germline, which a read error may explain. The genes are TRBV5-1 and TRBJ1-1; D perhaps matches TRBD1 (5 bases). The germline V gene encodes CDR1 SGHRS and CDR2 YFSETQ. The CDR3 totals 15 residues. CDR3 bases: TGCGCCAGCGGCTTTGGGGCGCATATGAACACTGAAGCTTTCTTT. Protein sequence: CASGFGAHMNTEAFF.

This clonotype was observed a handful of times. The chain links TRBV11-1 to TRBJ2-6; tentative D call: TRBD2 (5 bases). The CDR3 spans 18 residues. Germline V gene sequence: CDR1 SGHAT, CDR2 FQDESV (reference sequence). V was pared by 3 bases and J by 1 base, with 16 bases between. As DNA, the CDR3 is TGTGCCAGCAGCTTGAAGACTGACACGGGGTCTGGGGCCAACGTCCTGACTTTC. It encodes CASSLKTDTGSGANVLTF.

The J gene is TRBJ2-1, the V gene TRBV5-1, with no clear D. Germline V gene data show CDR1 as SGHRS and CDR2 as YFSETQ. The V end lost 7 bases, the J end lost 7 bases, and 18 bases lay between the germline ends. The CDR3 covers 14 residues. The CDR3 nucleotides read TGCGCCAGCTGTCTAGGAACCCTGGGGAATGAGCAGTTCTTC. Translating gives CASCLGTLGNEQFF.

The rearrangement joins TRBV20-1 to TRBJ2-1, with TRBD2 matching 10 bases. This CDR3 has 14 residues. Trimming cost V 2 bases and J 6 bases; bases outside gene matches: 4. Germline V gene data show CDR1 as DFQATT and CDR2 as SNEGSKA (reference sequence). The CDR3 DNA follows: TGCAGTGCTAGAAAAGCGGGAGGGGGCAATGAGCAGTTCTTC. Translated, it gives CSARKAGGGNEQFF.